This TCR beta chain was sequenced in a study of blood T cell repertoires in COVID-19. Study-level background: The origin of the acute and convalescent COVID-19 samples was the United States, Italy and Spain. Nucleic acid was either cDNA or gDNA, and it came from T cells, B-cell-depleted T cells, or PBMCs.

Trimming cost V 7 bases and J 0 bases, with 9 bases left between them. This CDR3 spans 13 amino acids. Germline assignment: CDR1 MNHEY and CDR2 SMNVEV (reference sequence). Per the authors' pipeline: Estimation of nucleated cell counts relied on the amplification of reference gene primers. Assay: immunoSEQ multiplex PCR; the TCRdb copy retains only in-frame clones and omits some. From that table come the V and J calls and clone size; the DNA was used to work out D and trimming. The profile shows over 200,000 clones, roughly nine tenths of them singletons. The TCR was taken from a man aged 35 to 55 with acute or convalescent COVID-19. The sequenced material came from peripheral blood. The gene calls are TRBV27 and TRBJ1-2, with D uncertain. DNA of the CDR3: TGTGCCAGCACCGAGGATTCTAACTATGGCTACACCTTC. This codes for CASTEDSNYGYTF.